The 13 T cell receptor beta chains below all came from one sample that was sequenced in a study of blood T cells in healthy people across ages. With a J-beta primer mix and a sample-barcoded 5' primer, a second PCR ran 7 to 11 cycles. TCRdb re-analysed the 5' RACE reads in MiXCR, keeping a single row per CDR3 protein. The data contain 870,000 or so distinct CDR3 sequences, about 30% of them seen just once; the ten biggest clones take up 17%. The sample taken for sequencing was blood. Every receptor here comes from an elderly woman in good health.

The chain links TRBV14 to TRBJ2-3; 7 nucleotides match TRBD2. The CDR3 loop spans 13 amino acids. Trimming at V came to 0 bases and at J to 10 bases, leaving 4 bases not matched to a gene. Germline CDR1 SGHDN, CDR2 FVKESK. The CDR3: CASSQDIRGAQYF. The CDR3 DNA reads as TGTGCCAGCAGCCAAGATATCCGGGGGGCGCAGTATTTT.

This clonotype was counted at least ten times. The CDR3 sequence is CATSSRRDSLRDTQYF. CDR3 nucleotides: TGTGCCACCAGCAGCCGCCGGGACTCACTGAGAGATACGCAGTATTTT. The chain combines TRBV15 with TRBJ2-3, with D perhaps TRBD2 (6 bases). Germline-derived CDR1 and CDR2 are LNHNV and YYDKDF (reference sequence). V was trimmed by 3 bases and J by 5 bases, leaving 18 bases between them. The CDR3 has 16 amino acids.

In its sample, this clonotype was seen many times. The gene calls are TRBV20-1 and TRBJ2-1; 7 bases align to TRBD1. With 5 bases clipped from V and 9 bases from J, the junction kept 13 bases outside the gene matches. CDR3 length equals 14 residues. In germline, CDR1 is DFQATT, CDR2 SNEGSKA (reference sequence). In DNA form, the CDR3 reads TGCAGTGCTCCGGACAGGCAACGTATAAGTGAGCAGTTCTTC. It codes for CSAPDRQRISEQFF.

CDR3 in DNA: TGTGCCAGCAGCTCGCGCCTTATTAAAGAGACCCAGTACTTC. Its translation is CASSSRLIKETQYF. The chain joins TRBV6-5 to TRBJ2-5, with D unclear. V lost 6 bases and J lost 3, with 14 bases in between. This CDR3 spans 14 amino acids. The germline V gene encodes CDR1 MNHEY and CDR2 SVGAGI.

This clonotype was detected ten times or more. This rearrangement joins TRBV7-2 to TRBJ1-2; D possibly corresponds to TRBD1 (6 bases). The CDR3 is 13 residues long. V was cut by 10 bases and J by 4 bases, with 16 bases left in between. CDR1 is SGHTA and CDR2 is FQGNSA in the germline V gene. CDR3 sequence reads: CAIQGTNGYGYTF. As DNA, the CDR3 is TGTGCCATCCAGGGGACTAATGGCTATGGCTACACCTTC.

The sample holds many counts of this clonotype. The V and J genes are TRBV7-2 and TRBJ1-2, with TRBD1 identical over 7 bases. Germline lookup yields CDR1 SGHTA and CDR2 FQGNSA. V trimming: 5 bases; J trimming: 2 bases; junction bases outside the gene matches: 5. The CDR3 loop spans 14 amino acids. CDR3 bases: TGTGCCAGCAGCCATCAGGGGGGGAACTATGGCTACACCTTC. It is translated as CASSHQGGNYGYTF.

This clonotype appeared a few times. V and J are TRBV7-9 and TRBJ1-5, with D possibly matching TRBD1 (5 bases). CDR3 length equals 15 residues. Per germline, CDR1 SEHNR and CDR2 FQNEAQ (reference sequence). The V gene lost 1 base and the J gene lost 7 bases, with 14 bases spanning the gap. The DNA for the CDR3 is TGTGCCAGCAGCTTAGGGGCAGGTCGGGGCCAGCCCCAGCATTTT. Translated, it gives CASSLGAGRGQPQHF.

Only a few counts were recorded for this clonotype. V usage is TRBV7-2 and J usage is TRBJ2-5; no clear D gene. The germline CDR1 and CDR2 sequences are SGHTA and FQGNSA. Deletions cut 2 bases from V and 2 bases from J, with 6 bases between. This CDR3 region has 13 residues. The CDR3 nucleotides read TGTACCAGCAGCTTAACCCGTCAAGAGACCCAGTACTTC. The encoded protein is CTSSLTRQETQYF.

This clonotype was counted many times. This rearrangement joins TRBV20-1 to TRBJ1-6, with 8 positions matching TRBD1. Germline CDR1 DFQATT, CDR2 SNEGSKA (reference sequence). V trimming: 6 bases; J trimming: 8 bases; junction bases outside the gene matches: 12. This CDR3 comprises 15 residues. The CDR3: CSALKQGVGDSPLHF. The CDR3 DNA is TGCAGTGCGCTAAAACAGGGGGTCGGGGATTCACCCCTCCACTTT.

The chain recombines TRBV6-2 or TRBV6-3 with TRBJ1-1, with D tentatively TRBD1 (6 bases). Germline V gene sequence: CDR1 MNHEY, CDR2 SVGEGT. V lost 7 bases, J lost 0 bases, and 15 bases lay in between. The CDR3 spans 15 residues. CDR3 residues: CASIRGGRMNTEAFF. CDR3 nucleotides: TGTGCCAGCATCCGGGGGGGGCGCATGAACACTGAAGCTTTCTTT.

Many counts were recorded for this clonotype. The chain employs TRBV7-9 and TRBJ2-6; unclear D gene. Trimming left V 1 base short and J 0 bases short, with 4 bases between. CDR1 is SEHNR, CDR2 FQNEAQ, per germline (reference sequence). The CDR3 spans 15 residues. In DNA form, the CDR3 reads TGTGCCAGCAGCTTAGACACCTCTGGGGCCAACGTCCTGACTTTC. Protein sequence: CASSLDTSGANVLTF. The entire variable domain, with the rest obtained from reference TRBV7-9 and TRBJ2-6, is as follows: DTGVSQNPRHKITKRGQNVTFRCDPISEHNRLYWYRQTLGQGPEFLTYFQNEAQLEKSRLLSDRFSAERPKGSFSTLEIQRTEQGDSAMYLCASSLDTSGANVLTFGAGSRLTVL.

Turning to this clonotype: A junction end diverges from the germline sequence, so it may reflect a read error. This chain links TRBV18 with TRBJ1-6, with 7 bases identical to TRBD1. The germline V gene encodes CDR1 KGHSH and CDR2 LQKENI. This CDR3 comprises 14 residues. The CDR3 loop reads CASSLTGYNSPPHF. CDR3 bases: TGTGCCAGCTCACTGACAGGGTATAATTCACCCCCCCACTTT.

This clonotype came up many times. The V call is TRBV29-1, the J call TRBJ1-2; a weak D match, TRBD1 (5 bases). Germline assignment: CDR1 SQVTM and CDR2 ANQGSEA. The V end was cut by 1 base, the J end by 7 bases, with 13 bases between. The CDR3 sequence is 13 residues long. CDR3 sequence reads: CSVEVLNRSGYTF. CDR3 coding DNA: TGCAGCGTTGAAGTTCTAAACAGGTCTGGCTACACCTTC. The full variable domain, with the rest looked up from reference TRBV29-1 and TRBJ1-2, is SAVISQKPSRDICQRGTSLTIQCQVDSQVTMMFWYRQQPGQSLTLIATANQGSEATYESGFVIDKFPISRPNLTFSTLTVSNMSPEDSSIYLCSVEVLNRSGYTFGSGTRLTVV.